This T cell receptor (beta chain) came from a study of shared clonotypes between healthy human individuals. Produced via immunoSEQ multiplex PCR; TCRdb's table is partial and in-frame only. The sample records 1.6 million or so clones, around 98.5% being singletons. As to this clone: The junction shows a germline mismatch at one end, possibly a read error.

CDR3 size: 12 residues. Germline-derived CDR1 and CDR2 are SGHTS and YDEGEE. This chain connects TRBV5-8 to TRBJ2-7; TRBD2 is a possible D gene (5 bases). The sequence came from a man aged 25 to 40 in good health. Sequencing was done on a sample of naive CD4+ T cells sorted from blood. Specified subset: CD45RA+ positively selected. CDR3 residues: CASSLAYTSRHF. The CDR3 DNA follows: TGTGCCAGCAGCTTGGCATATACTAGTCGGCACTTC.